This entry lists 31 T cell receptor beta chains sequenced from one sample in a study of T cell responses to AZD1222 COVID-19 vaccine. Assay used: immunoSEQ multiplex PCR; TCRdb lists only in-frame clones, some missing. The sample lists some 170,000 clones, around 90% seen once, with 2.6% in the top ten. The sequenced sample was peripheral blood, obtained on day 0 of AZD1222 vaccination. The receptor set was obtained from an adult in good health.

V gene TRBV29-1 combines with J gene TRBJ2-7; D remains ambiguous. There are 12 residues in the CDR3. V shed 0 bases and J shed 6 bases, with 9 bases lying between them. Germline V gives CDR1 SQVTM, CDR2 ANQGSEA. The DNA for the CDR3 is TGCAGCGTTGAAGATGAGCCAGCCGAGCAGTACTTC. The encoded protein is CSVEDEPAEQYF.

This clone was picked up one time. This sequence joins TRBV27 and TRBJ2-7; no reliable D call. The V gene's germline CDR1 is MNHEY and CDR2 SMNVEV (reference sequence). This CDR3 is built from 13 residues. Trimming stripped 4 bases from V and 3 bases from J, with 10 bases between. The CDR3 nucleotides are TGTGCCAGCAGTTCTGGCAGTTACTACGAGCAGTACTTC. This sequence encodes CASSSGSYYEQYF.

The chain carries TRBV7-2 and TRBJ2-6; 8 positions match TRBD1. CDR1 and CDR2 from the germline V gene are SGHTA and FQGNSA. This CDR3 region has 15 residues. Losses at the gene ends were 4 bases for V and 2 bases for J; bases not matched to a gene: 1. CDR3 nucleotide sequence: TGTGCCAGCAGCTCACAGGGGGCTGGGGCCAACGTCCTGACTTTC. Translation gives CASSSQGAGANVLTF.

Remarks on this clone: The sample carries other DNA sequences with the same CDR3. This sequence joins TRBV19 and TRBJ2-7; D is uncertain. V was clipped by 4 bases and J by 3 bases, with 7 bases between them. CDR3 length: 12 amino acids. Germline CDR1 is LNHDA and CDR2 is SQIVND (reference sequence). CDR3 nucleotide sequence: TGTGCCAGTAGTAACCTCGGCTACGAGCAGTACTTC. Translating gives CASSNLGYEQYF.

The chain combines TRBV5-1 with TRBJ2-1; D might be TRBD2 (5 bases). V was shortened by 0 bases and J by 7 bases, with 5 bases between the two germline ends. Germline V gene sequence: CDR1 SGHRS, CDR2 YFSETQ. There are 12 residues in the CDR3. CDR3 sequence reads: CASSLGENEQFF. The DNA of the CDR3 is TGCGCCAGCAGCTTGGGGGAGAATGAGCAGTTCTTC.

V and J are TRBV20-1 and TRBJ2-2; no clear D gene. The CDR3 totals 11 residues. Trimming removed 3 bases at V and 6 bases at J, with 5 bases between. The germline CDR1 and CDR2 sequences are DFQATT and SNEGSKA (reference sequence). The CDR3 region has the DNA TGCAGTGCTAGGTTGCCCGGGGAGCTGTTTTTT. This codes for CSARLPGELFF.

The chain employs TRBV27 and TRBJ2-3; the D gene is possibly TRBD2 (5 bases). The ends were cut back, 6 bases at V and 2 bases at J, with 15 bases in the middle. The CDR3 is 15 amino acids. Germline V gene lookup returns CDR1 MNHEY and CDR2 SMNVEV (reference sequence). DNA of the CDR3: TGTGCCAGCAGAGCGGACGGAAAACTCACAGATACGCAGTATTTT. Protein sequence: CASRADGKLTDTQYF.

In DNA, the CDR3 is TGTGCCAGCAGTTACTCCGTCGGGTCGAACTATGGCTACACCTTC. This encodes CASSYSVGSNYGYTF. V and J are TRBV6-5 and TRBJ1-2; D call uncertain. The V gene's germline CDR1 is MNHEY and CDR2 SVGAGI. This CDR3 has 15 amino acids. Trimming left V 0 bases short and J 2 bases short, with 10 bases between.

The V and J genes are TRBV19 and TRBJ2-3; D not resolved. The CDR3 contains 15 residues. Germline CDR1 and CDR2: LNHDA and SQIVND (reference sequence). Between the trimmed V and J ends, which lost 3 bases and 0 bases, there was a span of 10 bases. The CDR3 is CASSIEHSSTDTQYF. As DNA, the CDR3 is TGTGCCAGTAGTATTGAACACTCTAGCACAGATACGCAGTATTTT.

This clone has more than one count but fewer than ten. The rearrangement links TRBV6-6 to TRBJ1-2; maybe TRBD1 (5 bases). Germline V gene lookup returns CDR1 MNHNY and CDR2 SVGAGI (reference sequence). Trimming removed 1 base from V and 6 bases from J, with 9 bases in between. The length of the CDR3 is 13 residues. DNA of the CDR3: TGTGCCAGCAGTTACTTGGCAGGGCATGGCTACACCTTC. Translation: CASSYLAGHGYTF.

V and J are TRBV12-3 or TRBV12-4 and TRBJ2-1; D uncertain. The CDR3 has 13 amino acids. Trimming removed 4 bases from V and 0 bases from J, with 4 bases in between. DNA of the CDR3: TGTGCCAGCAGTTCAAGCTCCTACAATGAGCAGTTCTTC. Its protein product is CASSSSSYNEQFF.

V and J are TRBV19 and TRBJ2-3; D is undetermined. The CDR3 runs 14 residues. Trimming shortened V by 3 bases and J by 2 bases, and 9 bases separated the two germline ends. CDR1 and CDR2 (germline): LNHDA, SQIVND (reference sequence). In DNA form, the CDR3 reads TGTGCCAGTAGTATCGAGATGATCACAGATACGCAGTATTTT. It translates to CASSIEMITDTQYF.

The chain couples TRBV5-6 to TRBJ2-2, with D unclear. The CDR3 runs 13 residues. The germline gives CDR1 SGHDT, CDR2 YYEEEE. V lost 4 bases to trimming and J lost 4 bases, with 8 bases between them. The CDR3: CASSKDRTGELFF. CDR3 in DNA: TGTGCCAGCAGCAAAGACCGCACCGGGGAGCTGTTTTTT.

This sequence joins TRBV7-2 and TRBJ2-2; 14 bases are a match to TRBD2. The CDR3 loop spans 16 amino acids. Germline CDR1 is SGHTA and CDR2 is FQGNSA. The junction had 6 bases not matched to a gene; V was cut back by 6 bases and J by 6 bases. CDR3 coding DNA: TGTGCCAGCAGTTTAAAGACTAGCGGGAGGGCCGGGGAGCTGTTTTTT. This encodes CASSLKTSGRAGELFF. Variable domain in full (rest from reference TRBV7-2 and TRBJ2-2): GAGVSQSPSNKVTEKGKDVELRCDPISGHTALYWYRQSLGQGLEFLIYFQGNSAPDKSGLPSDRFSAERTGGSVSTLTIQRTQQEDSAVYLCASSLKTSGRAGELFFGEGSRLTVL.

The chain couples TRBV5-1 to TRBJ1-1; D perhaps matches TRBD1 (6 bases). The V and J ends lost 0 bases and 0 bases respectively, with 9 bases between them. This CDR3 contains 15 residues. Germline V lookup: CDR1 SGHRS, CDR2 YFSETQ. The CDR3 bases are TGCGCCAGCAGCTTGGAAGGGGGAATGAACACTGAAGCTTTCTTT. Translating gives CASSLEGGMNTEAFF.

This chain connects TRBV7-9 to TRBJ1-1; 7 nucleotides match TRBD1. V gave up 1 base and J gave up 1 base; unmatched junction bases: 12. Germline loops: CDR1 SEHNR, CDR2 FQNEAQ (reference sequence). The CDR3 is 18 amino acids. The CDR3: CASSLVGRGQLENTEAFF. For the CDR3, the DNA is TGTGCCAGCAGCTTAGTCGGTAGGGGGCAATTGGAGAACACTGAAGCTTTCTTT. The variable domain in full, completed from reference TRBV7-9 and TRBJ1-1, reads DTGVSQNPRHKITKRGQNVTFRCDPISEHNRLYWYRQTLGQGPEFLTYFQNEAQLEKSRLLSDRFSAERPKGSFSTLEIQRTEQGDSAMYLCASSLVGRGQLENTEAFFGQGTRLTVV.

The J gene is TRBJ1-4, the V gene TRBV19; 9 bases are a match to TRBD1. After removal of 9 bases from V and 8 bases from J, the junction contained 4 bases not matched to a gene. Looked up from germline, CDR1 is LNHDA and CDR2 is SQIVND (reference sequence). The CDR3 runs 12 residues. CDR3: CARGQGREKLFF. The CDR3 DNA reads TGTGCCAGAGGACAGGGGCGGGAAAAACTGTTTTTT.

The chain is built from TRBV6-5 and TRBJ1-1; 9 bases align to TRBD1. With V trimmed by 6 bases and J by 3 bases, 8 bases remained unmatched. Germline V CDR1 and CDR2: MNHEY, SVGAGI. The length of the CDR3 is 15 residues. The CDR3 is CASSLSGTGYTEAFF. CDR3 DNA: TGTGCCAGCAGCTTATCCGGGACAGGGTACACTGAAGCTTTCTTT.

Here the CDR3 reads CATSDPGLADYNEQFF. The CDR3 DNA reads TGTGCCACCAGTGACCCCGGACTAGCGGACTACAATGAGCAGTTCTTC. The chain recombines TRBV24-1 with TRBJ2-1; 10 nucleotides match TRBD2. Looked up from germline, CDR1 is KGHDR and CDR2 is SFDVKD. Trimming cost V 4 bases and J 3 bases; bases outside gene matches: 5. The CDR3 is 16 residues long.

The gene calls are TRBV4-1 and TRBJ1-2; weak D call: TRBD1 (5 bases). This CDR3 has 15 residues. Trimming removed 3 bases from V and 6 bases from J, with 17 bases in between. CDR1 MGHRA and CDR2 YSYEKL come from the germline V gene. The CDR3 is CASSHPSRVGDGYTF. Here the CDR3 DNA reads TGCGCCAGCAGCCACCCAAGCAGGGTGGGAGATGGCTACACCTTC.

J is TRBJ1-1 and V is TRBV30; the D is unclear. V dropped 3 bases and J dropped 3 bases, with 11 bases sitting between them. Germline assignment: CDR1 GTSNPN and CDR2 SVGIG (reference sequence). The CDR3 contains 13 residues. The DNA of the CDR3 is TGTGCCTGGAGGTCCACCCGGGACACTGAAGCTTTCTTT. Translation: CAWRSTRDTEAFF.

V gene TRBV6-5 combines with J gene TRBJ2-7; D call uncertain. The CDR3 runs 14 residues. V lost 0 bases and J 1 base, leaving 7 bases between the germline ends. Germline V gene data show CDR1 as MNHEY and CDR2 as SVGAGI. This CDR3 is CASSYSGGSYEQYF. The DNA of the CDR3 is TGTGCCAGCAGTTACTCCGGTGGATCCTACGAGCAGTACTTC.

V and J are TRBV6-5 and TRBJ1-2; D ambiguous. Germline V gene data show CDR1 as MNHEY and CDR2 as SVGAGI. V was shortened by 5 bases and J by 8 bases, with 18 bases between the two germline ends. The CDR3 runs 14 residues. The CDR3 nucleotides read TGTGCCAGCAGTCTTAAGACTGAAACCGTAGGCTACACCTTC. It yields the protein CASSLKTETVGYTF.

This clone has just one count. The chain couples TRBV30 to TRBJ2-1; 9 positions agree with TRBD2. V lost 0 bases, J lost 2 bases, and 8 bases stayed unmatched. Looked up from germline, CDR1 is GTSNPN and CDR2 is SVGIG (reference sequence). This CDR3 comprises 17 residues. This CDR3 reads CAWSVGAGGLPYNEQFF. CDR3 DNA: TGTGCCTGGAGTGTGGGGGCGGGAGGGCTCCCCTACAATGAGCAGTTCTTC.

V and J are TRBV24-1 and TRBJ2-5; 8 nucleotides line up with TRBD2. Germline CDR1 is KGHDR and CDR2 is SFDVKD. The CDR3 has 15 amino acids. The J segment lost 2 bases and the V segment lost 4 bases, leaving 5 bases of the junction unmatched. CDR3 in amino acids: CATSDPGLAQETQYF. DNA for the CDR3: TGTGCCACCAGTGACCCCGGACTAGCTCAAGAGACCCAGTACTTC.

The CDR3 region is CASSPIDLGGDTDTQYF. CDR3 DNA sequence: TGTGCCAGCAGCCCTATAGACCTGGGGGGAGACACAGATACGCAGTATTTT. The genes are TRBV4-2 and TRBJ2-3, with D perhaps matching TRBD2 (6 bases). The germline V gene encodes CDR1 LGHNA and CDR2 YNFKEQ. This CDR3 is built from 17 residues. Between the trimmed V and J ends, which lost 4 bases and 2 bases, there was a span of 19 bases.

The gene calls are TRBV19 and TRBJ2-7; D call uncertain. Looked up from germline, CDR1 is LNHDA and CDR2 is SQIVND (reference sequence). Deletions cut 4 bases from V and 2 bases from J, with 3 bases between. This CDR3 has 11 residues. DNA of the CDR3: TGTGCCAGTAGTAACGCCTACGAGCAGTACTTC. Protein product: CASSNAYEQYF.

J is TRBJ2-3 and V is TRBV4-1; the match to TRBD2 covers 10 bases. Germline V gene sequence: CDR1 MGHRA, CDR2 YSYEKL. With V trimmed by 1 base and J by 2 bases, 6 bases remained unmatched. The CDR3 is made up of 17 amino acids. This chain's CDR3 is CASSQGPSGSVTDTQYF. CDR3 nucleotide sequence: TGCGCCAGCAGCCAAGGGCCTAGCGGGAGCGTCACAGATACGCAGTATTTT.

The rearrangement links TRBV6-5 to TRBJ2-6, with a possible D match to TRBD2 (6 bases). This CDR3 spans 15 amino acids. V lost 2 bases and J lost 4, with 9 bases in between. Germline V gene data show CDR1 as MNHEY and CDR2 as SVGAGI. CDR3 sequence: CASSYGGVGANVLTF. CDR3 DNA: TGTGCCAGCAGTTACGGCGGGGTCGGGGCCAACGTCCTGACTTTC.

For the CDR3, the DNA is TGCAGCGCCGTGACAGGTACAGAGACTGAAGCTTTCTTT. Protein sequence: CSAVTGTETEAFF. The chain has TRBV29-1 and TRBJ1-1; D is perhaps TRBD1 (6 bases). The CDR3 runs 13 residues. Trimming took off 7 bases at V and 5 bases at J, with 17 bases between the two ends. From germline, CDR1 is SQVTM and CDR2 ANQGSEA.

The V and J genes are TRBV11-2 and TRBJ1-2; TRBD1 is a possible D gene (6 bases). CDR3 length: 18 amino acids. V lost 5 bases to trimming and J lost 0 bases, with 22 bases between them. Per the germline V gene, CDR1 is SGHAT and CDR2 is FQNNGV. This CDR3 reads CASSPGGDTYDANYGYTF. CDR3 sequence (DNA): TGTGCCAGCAGCCCGGGGGGGGACACCTATGACGCTAACTATGGCTACACCTTC.